This TCR beta chain is drawn from a study of circulating and synovial CD4+ cells in juvenile arthritis. Study-wide results and limits: Circulating pathogenic-like lymphocytes shared a substantially higher fraction of CDR3 sequences with synovium than bulk blood. T cell genome counts differed by at least an order of magnitude between CPL and CD4 samples.

CDR3 length: 14 amino acids. CDR1 ENHRY and CDR2 SYGVKD come from the germline V gene. Trimming left V 9 bases short and J 6 bases short, with 20 bases between. On this clone itself: The antigen is unknown.

The assay was immunoSEQ multiplex PCR, and TCRdb's table has in-frame clones only and misses some. The table includes 30,000 to 40,000 clones, roughly 95% detected once. The J gene is TRBJ1-2, the V gene TRBV10-3; no firm D call. The specimen was CD4+ T cells from blood. The source is a human donor with juvenile idiopathic arthritis. CDR3: CAIGEVLTSHGYTF. The CDR3 DNA follows: TGTGCCATTGGAGAGGTTTTGACCTCGCATGGCTACACCTTC.